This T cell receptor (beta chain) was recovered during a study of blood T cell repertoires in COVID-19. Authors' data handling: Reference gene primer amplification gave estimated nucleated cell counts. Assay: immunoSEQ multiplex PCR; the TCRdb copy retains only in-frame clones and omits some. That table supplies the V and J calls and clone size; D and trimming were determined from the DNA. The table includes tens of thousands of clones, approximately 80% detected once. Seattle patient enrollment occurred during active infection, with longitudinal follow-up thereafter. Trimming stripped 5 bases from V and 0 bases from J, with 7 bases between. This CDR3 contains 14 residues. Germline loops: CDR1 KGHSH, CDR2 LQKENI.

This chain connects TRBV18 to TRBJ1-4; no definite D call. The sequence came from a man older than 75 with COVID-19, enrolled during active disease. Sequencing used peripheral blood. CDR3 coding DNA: TGTGCCAGCTCATCCAGCGCAACTAATGAAAAACTGTTTTTT. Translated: CASSSSATNEKLFF.